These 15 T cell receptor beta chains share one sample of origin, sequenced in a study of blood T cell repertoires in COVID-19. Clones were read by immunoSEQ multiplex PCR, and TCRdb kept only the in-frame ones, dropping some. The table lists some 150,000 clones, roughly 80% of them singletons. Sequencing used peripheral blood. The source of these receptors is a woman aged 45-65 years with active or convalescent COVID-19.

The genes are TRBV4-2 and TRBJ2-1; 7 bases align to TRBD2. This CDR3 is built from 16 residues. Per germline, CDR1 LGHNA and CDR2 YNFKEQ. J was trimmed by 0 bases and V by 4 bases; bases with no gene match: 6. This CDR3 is CASSREGASSYNEQFF. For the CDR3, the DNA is TGTGCCAGCAGCCGGGAGGGCGCGAGCTCCTACAATGAGCAGTTCTTC.

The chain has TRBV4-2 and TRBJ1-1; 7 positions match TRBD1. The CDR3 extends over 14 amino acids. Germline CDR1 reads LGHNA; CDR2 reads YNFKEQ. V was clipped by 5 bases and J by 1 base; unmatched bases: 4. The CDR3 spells CASSSQGSNTEAFF. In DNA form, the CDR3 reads TGTGCCAGCAGCTCACAGGGGTCGAACACTGAAGCTTTCTTT.

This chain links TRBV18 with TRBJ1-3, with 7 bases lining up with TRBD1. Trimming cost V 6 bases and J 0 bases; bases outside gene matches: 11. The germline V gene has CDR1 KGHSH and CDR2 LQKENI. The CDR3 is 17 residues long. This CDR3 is CASSQRTGGSSGNTIYF. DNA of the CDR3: TGTGCCAGCTCCCAAAGGACAGGTGGGAGCTCTGGAAACACCATATATTTT.

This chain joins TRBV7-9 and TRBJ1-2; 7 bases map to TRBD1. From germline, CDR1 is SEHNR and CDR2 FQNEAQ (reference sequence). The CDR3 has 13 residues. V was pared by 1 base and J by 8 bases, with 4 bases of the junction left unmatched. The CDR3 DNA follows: TGTGCCAGCAGCTTAGGGGACAGAAAAGGCTACACCTTC. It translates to CASSLGDRKGYTF.

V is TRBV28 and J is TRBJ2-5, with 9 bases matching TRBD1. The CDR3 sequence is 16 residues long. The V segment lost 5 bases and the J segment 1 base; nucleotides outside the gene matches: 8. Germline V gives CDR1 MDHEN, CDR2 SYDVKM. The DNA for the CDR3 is TGTGCCAGCAGTAGTACAGGGGGCGATGGCCAAGAGACCCAGTACTTC. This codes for CASSSTGGDGQETQYF.

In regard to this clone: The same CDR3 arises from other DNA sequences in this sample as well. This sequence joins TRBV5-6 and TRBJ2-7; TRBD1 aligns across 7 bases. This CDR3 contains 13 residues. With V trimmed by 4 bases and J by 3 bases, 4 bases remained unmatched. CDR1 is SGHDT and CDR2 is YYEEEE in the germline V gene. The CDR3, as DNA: TGTGCCAGCAGCCCGACAGGGCGCTACGAGCAGTACTTC. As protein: CASSPTGRYEQYF.

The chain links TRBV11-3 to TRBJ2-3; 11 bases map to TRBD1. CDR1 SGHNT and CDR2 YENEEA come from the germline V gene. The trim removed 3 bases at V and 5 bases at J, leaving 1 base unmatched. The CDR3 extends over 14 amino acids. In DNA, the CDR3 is TGTGCCAGCAGCTTGGGACAGGGGGAAGATACGCAGTATTTT. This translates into CASSLGQGEDTQYF.

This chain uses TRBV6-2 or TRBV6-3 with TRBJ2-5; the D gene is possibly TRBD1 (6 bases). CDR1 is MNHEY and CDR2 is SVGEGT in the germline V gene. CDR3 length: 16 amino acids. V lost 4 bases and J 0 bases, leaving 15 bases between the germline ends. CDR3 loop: CASSSRQVKHQETQYF. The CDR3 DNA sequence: TGTGCCAGCAGTTCTCGACAGGTGAAGCACCAAGAGACCCAGTACTTC.

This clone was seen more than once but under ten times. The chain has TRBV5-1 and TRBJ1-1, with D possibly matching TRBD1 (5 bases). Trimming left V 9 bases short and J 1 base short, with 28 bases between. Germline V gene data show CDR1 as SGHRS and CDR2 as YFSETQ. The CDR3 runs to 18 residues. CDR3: CATSSPGGGPSSNTEAFF. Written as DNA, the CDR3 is TGCGCCACCAGTTCCCCCGGGGGGGGTCCTTCTTCGAACACTGAAGCTTTCTTT.

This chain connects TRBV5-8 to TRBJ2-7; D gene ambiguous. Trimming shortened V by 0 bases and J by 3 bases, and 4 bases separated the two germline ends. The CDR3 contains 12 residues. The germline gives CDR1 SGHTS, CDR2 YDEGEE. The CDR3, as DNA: TGTGCCAGCAGCTTGGTCGGCTACGAGCAGTACTTC. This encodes CASSLVGYEQYF.

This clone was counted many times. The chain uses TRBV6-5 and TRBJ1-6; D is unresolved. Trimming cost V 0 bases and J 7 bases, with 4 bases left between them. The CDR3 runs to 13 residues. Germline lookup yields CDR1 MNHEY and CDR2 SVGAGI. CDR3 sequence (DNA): TGTGCCAGCAGTTACTCGAGGAATTCACCCCTCCACTTT. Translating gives CASSYSRNSPLHF.

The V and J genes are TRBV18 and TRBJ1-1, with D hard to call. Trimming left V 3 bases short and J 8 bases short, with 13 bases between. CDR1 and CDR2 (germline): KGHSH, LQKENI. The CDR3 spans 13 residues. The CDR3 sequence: CASSPDGLREAFF. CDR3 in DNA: TGTGCCAGCTCACCGGACGGACTCAGGGAAGCTTTCTTT. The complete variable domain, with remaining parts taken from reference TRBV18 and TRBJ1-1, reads NAGVMQNPRHLVRRRGQEARLRCSPMKGHSHVYWYRQLPEEGLKFMVYLQKENIIDESGMPKERFSAEFPKEGPSILRIQQVVRGDSAAYFCASSPDGLREAFFGQGTRLTVV.

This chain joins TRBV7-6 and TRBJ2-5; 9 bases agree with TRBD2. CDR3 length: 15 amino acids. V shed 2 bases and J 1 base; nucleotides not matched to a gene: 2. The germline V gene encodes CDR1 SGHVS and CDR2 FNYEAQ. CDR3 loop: CASSLIAGAQETQYF. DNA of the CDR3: TGTGCCAGCAGCTTAATAGCGGGGGCCCAAGAGACCCAGTACTTC. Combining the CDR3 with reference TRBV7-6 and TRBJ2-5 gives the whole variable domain GAGVSQSPRYKVTKRGQDVALRCDPISGHVSLYWYRQALGQGPEFLTYFNYEAQQDKSGLPNDRFSAERPEGSISTLTIQRTEQRDSAMYRCASSLIAGAQETQYFGPGTRLLVL.

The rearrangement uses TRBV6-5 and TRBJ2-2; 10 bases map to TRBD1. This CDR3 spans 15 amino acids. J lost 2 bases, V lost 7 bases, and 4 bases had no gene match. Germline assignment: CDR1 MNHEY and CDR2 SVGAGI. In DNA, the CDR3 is TGTGCCAGCACCCGGGACAGGGGAAACACCGGGGAGCTGTTTTTT. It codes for CASTRDRGNTGELFF.

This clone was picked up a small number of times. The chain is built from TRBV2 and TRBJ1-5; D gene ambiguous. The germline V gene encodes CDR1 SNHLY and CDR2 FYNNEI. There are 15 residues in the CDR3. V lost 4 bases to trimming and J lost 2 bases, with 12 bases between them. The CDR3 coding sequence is TGTGCCAGCAGTGGAGAGCACGGGGGCAATCAGCCCCAGCATTTT. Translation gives CASSGEHGGNQPQHF.